The 17 T cell receptor beta chains given below trace back to one sample, sequenced in a study of CD8 T cells in ankylosing spondylitis. TCRdb used MiXCR to reprocess the 5' RACE reads, holding one entry per CDR3 protein. Of 300,000 to 400,000 distinct CDR3 sequences in the sample, 20% to 25% are singletons; the top ten hold around 13%. Specimen: blood, either unsorted or a sorted T cell fraction (not recorded which). The receptor source for this set is a male donor with ankylosing spondylitis or in good health (not recorded which).

The V and J genes are TRBV30 and TRBJ2-1, with 8 bases aligning to TRBD1. The CDR3 spans 13 residues. The trim removed 5 bases at V and 9 bases at J, leaving 9 bases unmatched. Germline V lookup: CDR1 GTSNPN, CDR2 SVGIG (reference sequence). CDR3 DNA sequence: TGTGCCTGGGGACCCCCAGGGGGCAGTGAGCAGTTCTTC. Translation gives CAWGPPGGSEQFF.

This clonotype showed up just a few times. This chain links TRBV11-2 with TRBJ2-5, with 12 bases aligning to TRBD2. The J segment lost 5 bases and the V segment lost 1 base, leaving 2 bases of the junction unmatched. CDR1 and CDR2 (germline): SGHAT, FQNNGV. This CDR3 comprises 15 residues. CDR3 in DNA: TGTGCCAGCAGCTTAGCTAGCGGGGGGGCTGAGACCCAGTACTTC. It codes for CASSLASGGAETQYF.

This clonotype has more than one count but fewer than ten. One base away lies a much larger clone, so this may be a sequencing read error. This chain links TRBV6-5 with TRBJ2-1; 8 positions match TRBD1. With 2 bases clipped from V and 4 bases from J, the junction kept 1 base outside the gene matches. Germline CDR1 reads MNHEY; CDR2 reads SVGAGI. This CDR3 is built from 14 residues. The CDR3 region has the DNA TGTGCCAGCAGTTACCGGGACAGGTACAATGAGCAGTTCTTC. This gives the protein CASSYRDRYNEQFF.

V gene TRBV20-1 combines with J gene TRBJ2-7; D may be TRBD2 (6 bases). The CDR3 loop spans 17 amino acids. Germline CDR1 is DFQATT and CDR2 is SNEGSKA (reference sequence). Trimming stripped 0 bases from V and 0 bases from J, with 18 bases between. CDR3 sequence: CSARDLGIAVSSYEQYF. The CDR3 DNA sequence: TGCAGTGCTAGAGATTTGGGGATAGCGGTGAGCTCCTACGAGCAGTACTTC.

The V and J genes are TRBV29-1 and TRBJ2-5; possible D gene TRBD2, 6 bases. The length of the CDR3 is 12 residues. Germline V lookup: CDR1 SQVTM, CDR2 ANQGSEA. Between the trimmed V and J ends, which lost 2 bases and 5 bases, there was a span of 9 bases. The DNA for the CDR3 is TGCAGCGTTGAACCCCGGGGGGAGACCCAGTACTTC. Translated: CSVEPRGETQYF.

The chain recombines TRBV7-9 with TRBJ2-1, with a weak D call TRBD2 (6 bases). The CDR3 totals 14 residues. CDR1 and CDR2 from the germline V gene are SEHNR and FQNEAQ (reference sequence). The ends were cut back, 1 base at V and 9 bases at J, with 13 bases in the middle. CDR3 loop: CASSLGPGGSEQFF. The CDR3, as DNA: TGTGCCAGCAGCTTAGGACCCGGAGGGAGTGAGCAGTTCTTC. The full variable domain, in which reference TRBV7-9 and TRBJ2-1 provide the parts outside the CDR3, is DTGVSQNPRHKITKRGQNVTFRCDPISEHNRLYWYRQTLGQGPEFLTYFQNEAQLEKSRLLSDRFSAERPKGSFSTLEIQRTEQGDSAMYLCASSLGPGGSEQFFGPGTRLTVL.

This clonotype was found a few times. In DNA form, the CDR3 reads TGTGCCAGCAGCATGACAGGGGAAAAACTGTTTTTT. Its translation is CASSMTGEKLFF. V gene TRBV12-3 or TRBV12-4 combines with J gene TRBJ1-4, with 7 bases fitting TRBD1. There are 12 residues in the CDR3. The ends lost 6 bases at V and 8 bases at J; junction bases unmatched: 3.

V and J are TRBV9 and TRBJ1-1; 7 bases line up with TRBD1. Germline V gene sequence: CDR1 SGDLS, CDR2 YYNGEE. J gave up 1 base and V 8 bases, and 8 bases lay outside the gene matches. This CDR3 contains 14 residues. The CDR3 loop is CASTTRDRNTEAFF. In DNA form, the CDR3 reads TGTGCCAGTACAACCCGGGACAGGAACACTGAAGCTTTCTTT.

This clonotype has more than one count but fewer than ten. The chain carries TRBV11-1 and TRBJ2-7, with 10 bases identical to TRBD1. The CDR3 is made up of 18 amino acids. V lost 6 bases and J lost 6; bases outside the gene matches: 20. From germline, CDR1 is SGHAT and CDR2 FQDESV (reference sequence). CDR3 DNA: TGTGCCAGCAGTGGAACCAACCGGGACAGGGGCCTTTCTCTCGAGCAGTACTTC. Protein: CASSGTNRDRGLSLEQYF.

The V call is TRBV4-1, the J call TRBJ2-7; no reliable D call. The CDR3 contains 16 residues. V was trimmed by 4 bases and J by 1 base, leaving 17 bases between them. Germline assignment: CDR1 MGHRA and CDR2 YSYEKL. CDR3 in amino acids: CASSLHNSWASYEQYF. The CDR3 coding sequence is TGCGCCAGCAGCCTTCACAACAGCTGGGCGTCCTACGAGCAGTACTTC.

V usage is TRBV10-2 and J usage is TRBJ1-1, with 7 nucleotides matching TRBD1. The CDR3 runs 15 residues. The J segment lost 1 base and the V segment lost 0 bases, leaving 2 bases of the junction unmatched. Germline CDR1 WSHSY, CDR2 SAAADI. The DNA of the CDR3 is TGCGCCAGCAGTGAGTCGAGACAGGGGAACACTGAAGCTTTCTTT. Its protein is CASSESRQGNTEAFF.

The chain employs TRBV20-1 and TRBJ2-7; TRBD2 agrees at 12 bases. J gave up 7 bases and V 0 bases, and 7 bases lay outside the gene matches. The V gene's germline CDR1 is DFQATT and CDR2 SNEGSKA (reference sequence). The CDR3 extends over 15 amino acids. CDR3 sequence reads: CSARDLAGGPGEQYF. For the CDR3, the DNA is TGCAGTGCTAGAGATCTAGCGGGGGGGCCAGGAGAGCAGTACTTC.

The chain carries TRBV7-3 and TRBJ2-1; 14 bases map to TRBD2. The CDR3 length is 16 residues. Germline V CDR1 and CDR2: SGHTA, FQGTGA. With V trimmed by 4 bases and J by 5 bases, 4 bases remained unmatched. The CDR3 region is CASSSWTSGGNNEQFF. The CDR3 DNA is TGTGCCAGCAGCTCCTGGACTAGCGGGGGGAACAATGAGCAGTTCTTC.

This clonotype showed up just a few times. This rearrangement joins TRBV15 to TRBJ1-5; no clear D. The CDR3 length is 13 residues. Germline V gene lookup returns CDR1 LNHNV and CDR2 YYDKDF (reference sequence). V shed 3 bases and J shed 1 base, with 4 bases lying between them. This CDR3 reads CATSSLSNQPQHF. The CDR3 DNA follows: TGTGCCACCAGCAGTCTAAGCAATCAGCCCCAGCATTTT.

This clonotype was observed many times. This sequence joins TRBV12-3 or TRBV12-4 and TRBJ2-3; no clear D. TRBJ2-5 matches the DNA end more closely, so the J call is doubtful. This CDR3 spans 11 amino acids. In DNA, the CDR3 is TGTGCCAGCAGTTTTGGTGGGACCCAGTACTTC. Translating gives CASSFGGTQYF.

This clonotype was counted between two and nine times. The J gene is TRBJ2-7, the V gene TRBV20-1; D may be TRBD2 (7 bases). Trimming removed 6 bases at V and 3 bases at J, with 21 bases between. CDR1 and CDR2 from the germline V gene are DFQATT and SNEGSKA (reference sequence). CDR3 size: 15 residues. The chain's CDR3 is CSAPHRAGAYYEQYF. The DNA for the CDR3 is TGCAGTGCCCCCCACCGGGCGGGGGCGTACTACGAGCAGTACTTC.

This chain uses TRBV29-1 with TRBJ2-1; TRBD2 might be the D (6 bases). The CDR3 is 14 residues long. The germline V gene has CDR1 SQVTM and CDR2 ANQGSEA. V lost 4 bases and J 15 bases, leaving 25 bases between the germline ends. The CDR3 sequence is CSVGSRDDGGVGFF. CDR3 nucleotides: TGCAGCGTTGGGTCTAGAGACGACGGAGGGGTAGGGTTCTTC.